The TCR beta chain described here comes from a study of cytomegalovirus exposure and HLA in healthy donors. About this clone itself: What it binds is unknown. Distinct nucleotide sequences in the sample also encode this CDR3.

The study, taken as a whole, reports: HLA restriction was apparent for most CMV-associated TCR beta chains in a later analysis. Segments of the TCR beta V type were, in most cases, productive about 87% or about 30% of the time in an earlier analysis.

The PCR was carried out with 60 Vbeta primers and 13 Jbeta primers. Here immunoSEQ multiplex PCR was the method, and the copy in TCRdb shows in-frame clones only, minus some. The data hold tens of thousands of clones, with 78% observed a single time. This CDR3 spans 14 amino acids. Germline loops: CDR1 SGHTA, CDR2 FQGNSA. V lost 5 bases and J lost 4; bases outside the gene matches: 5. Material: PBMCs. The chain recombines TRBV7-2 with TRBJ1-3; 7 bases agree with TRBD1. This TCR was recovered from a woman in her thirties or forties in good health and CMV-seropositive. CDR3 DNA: TGTGCCAGCAGCCCCGGGACAGTCGGAAACACCATATATTTT. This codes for CASSPGTVGNTIYF.